These 20 T cell receptor beta chains came from one sample sequenced in a study of cytomegalovirus exposure and HLA in healthy donors (dated by TCRdb to about 2017). Preparation of the library involved the immunoSEQ multiplex PCR assay. A mixture of 60 forward primers for TCR Vbeta segments and 13 reverse primers for TCR Jbeta segments was used in the multiplex PCR. TCRdb stores this immuneACCESS table with in-frame sequences only. Part of the clones is absent; in the studies checked, under half of the shortfall reflects unresolved V genes, and no reason is known for the rest. The sample profile shows hundreds of thousands of clones; 70% to 80% of them were found once. The top ten hold less than 3% of the sample. Sequencing input: PBMCs. The source is a woman aged 60-70 years in good health and CMV-seropositive.

The V and J genes are TRBV10-2 and TRBJ2-7, with 7 bases lining up with TRBD1. V was clipped by 0 bases and J by 6 bases; unmatched bases: 8. The CDR3 contains 15 residues. CDR1 and CDR2 (germline): WSHSY, SAAADI. CDR3 coding DNA: TGCGCCAGCAGTGAGTCTTGGACAGGCCCCTCCGAGCAGTACTTC. It yields the protein CASSESWTGPSEQYF.

The chain is built from TRBV5-6 and TRBJ1-2, with D possibly being TRBD1 (6 bases). Deletions cut 6 bases from V and 7 bases from J, with 10 bases between. The CDR3 runs 11 residues. The germline V gene encodes CDR1 SGHDT and CDR2 YYEEEE. CDR3 DNA: TGTGCCAGCACCCGCAGGGGTGGCTACACCTTC. Its protein product is CASTRRGGYTF.

The chain combines TRBV19 with TRBJ2-7; D might be TRBD2 (6 bases). Trimming left V 4 bases short and J 0 bases short, with 16 bases between. The CDR3 spans 16 residues. Per germline, CDR1 LNHDA and CDR2 SQIVND (reference sequence). Here the CDR3 DNA reads TGTGCCAGTAGTAGAACTCATAGCGGAAGCTCCTACGAGCAGTACTTC. Residues: CASSRTHSGSSYEQYF.

The chain combines TRBV9 with TRBJ1-2, with 7 bases fitting TRBD1. The J segment lost 4 bases and the V segment lost 0 bases, leaving 6 bases of the junction unmatched. Germline V gives CDR1 SGDLS, CDR2 YYNGEE. CDR3 length: 15 residues. Here the CDR3 reads CASSVDLRDSYGYTF. Here the CDR3 DNA reads TGTGCCAGCAGCGTAGACCTCCGGGACAGCTATGGCTACACCTTC.

This clone was counted once. This chain links TRBV6-1 with TRBJ2-6, with TRBD1 as a possible D gene (5 bases). Germline V gene data show CDR1 as MNHNS and CDR2 as SASEGT. The V gene lost 1 base and the J gene lost 4 bases, with 14 bases spanning the gap. The CDR3 length is 17 residues. The CDR3 DNA is TGTGCCAGCAGTGAAGGGTGGTCAGGGTACGGGGCCAACGTCCTGACTTTC. Its protein product is CASSEGWSGYGANVLTF.

This clone was detected only once. The V gene is TRBV6-6, the J gene TRBJ1-4, with 11 bases lining up with TRBD1. Germline V gene sequence: CDR1 MNHNY, CDR2 SVGAGI (reference sequence). The CDR3 covers 15 residues. Germline trimming cut 6 bases from V and 5 bases from J; bases unmatched to any gene: 5. In DNA form, the CDR3 reads TGTGCCAGCAGACCGGGACAGGGGGAAAATGAAAAACTGTTTTTT. It specifies CASRPGQGENEKLFF.

The chain carries TRBV30 and TRBJ1-2; D remains ambiguous. The CDR3 loop spans 12 amino acids. The V end was cut by 3 bases, the J end by 3 bases, with 8 bases between. Germline V gene data show CDR1 as GTSNPN and CDR2 as SVGIG (reference sequence). The CDR3 nucleotides are TGTGCCTGGAGGCCGCGGCACTATGGCTACACCTTC. This encodes CAWRPRHYGYTF.

The V call is TRBV5-4, the J call TRBJ2-7; 10 nucleotides match TRBD2. The CDR3 runs 15 residues. The V gene's germline CDR1 is SGHNT and CDR2 YYREEE (reference sequence). V gave up 4 bases and J gave up 6 bases; unmatched junction bases: 10. CDR3 nucleotide sequence: TGTGCCAGCAGCCATCCCAGCGGGGGGGCCGGCGAGCAGTACTTC. As protein: CASSHPSGGAGEQYF.

V gene TRBV4-1 combines with J gene TRBJ2-2; D may be TRBD1 (5 bases). This CDR3 has 16 amino acids. Trimming stripped 3 bases from V and 5 bases from J, with 16 bases between. Per germline, CDR1 MGHRA and CDR2 YSYEKL. The CDR3: CASSHPGGRVTGELFF. CDR3 DNA: TGCGCCAGCAGCCATCCTGGTGGCAGGGTAACCGGGGAGCTGTTTTTT.

Only a few counts were recorded for this clone. This chain uses TRBV6-6 with TRBJ2-1; 7 positions match TRBD1. Germline V gene sequence: CDR1 MNHNY, CDR2 SVGAGI (reference sequence). CDR3 length: 13 amino acids. V lost 5 bases and J lost 6; bases outside the gene matches: 4. CDR3 in amino acids: CASSKQGTNEQFF. The CDR3 DNA sequence: TGTGCCAGCAGTAAACAGGGGACCAATGAGCAGTTCTTC.

The V and J genes are TRBV18 and TRBJ1-2, with D uncertain. CDR3 length: 14 residues. Germline values: CDR1 KGHSH, CDR2 LQKENI. The ends were cut back, 2 bases at V and 2 bases at J, with 9 bases in the middle. The CDR3 DNA reads TGTGCCAGCTCACCAGCAAGAGGGAACTATGGCTACACCTTC. Translated, it gives CASSPARGNYGYTF.

The chain recombines TRBV28 with TRBJ1-2; a possible D gene is TRBD1 (5 bases). Germline lookup yields CDR1 MDHEN and CDR2 SYDVKM. Trimming removed 2 bases at V and 10 bases at J, with 11 bases between. The CDR3 contains 12 residues. Written as DNA, the CDR3 is TGTGCCAGCAGTTTAATAGCAGGGAACTACACCTTC. It specifies CASSLIAGNYTF.

For this clone: The same CDR3 also results from other DNA sequences found in this sample. The chain is built from TRBV5-1 and TRBJ2-6; unclear D gene. Germline V gene lookup returns CDR1 SGHRS and CDR2 YFSETQ. The CDR3 covers 14 residues. Deletions cut 0 bases from V and 2 bases from J, with 3 bases between. The CDR3 DNA reads TGCGCCAGCAGCTTGGCTGCTGGGGCCAACGTCCTGACTTTC. This encodes CASSLAAGANVLTF. Full variable domain (remainder filled in from reference TRBV5-1 and TRBJ2-6): KAGVTQTPRYLIKTRGQQVTLSCSPISGHRSVSWYQQTPGQGLQFLFEYFSETQRNKGNFPGRFSGRQFSNSRSEMNVSTLELGDSALYLCASSLAAGANVLTFGAGSRLTVL.

This rearrangement joins TRBV10-3 to TRBJ2-7, with 7 bases lining up with TRBD1. This CDR3 is built from 12 residues. V lost 3 bases, J lost 4 bases, and 0 bases stayed unmatched. Per the germline V gene, CDR1 is ENHRY and CDR2 is SYGVKD. This CDR3 reads CAISDRGYEQYF. The CDR3 DNA reads as TGTGCCATCAGTGACAGGGGGTACGAGCAGTACTTC.

V is TRBV9 and J is TRBJ2-1; TRBD2 aligns across 9 bases. Germline CDR1 SGDLS, CDR2 YYNGEE. The ends lost 0 bases at V and 6 bases at J; junction bases unmatched: 10. CDR3 size: 17 residues. The chain's CDR3 is CASSVATLAGGPNEQFF. The CDR3 nucleotides read TGTGCCAGCAGCGTAGCTACGTTGGCGGGAGGGCCCAATGAGCAGTTCTTC.

This chain connects TRBV28 to TRBJ1-6; TRBD1 might be the D (5 bases). V was shortened by 7 bases and J by 14 bases, with 21 bases between the two germline ends. Looked up from germline, CDR1 is MDHEN and CDR2 is SYDVKM. CDR3 size: 14 residues. CDR3 sequence reads: CASILPGSEGALHF. DNA of the CDR3: TGTGCCAGCATACTACCCGGCTCAGAAGGGGCCCTCCACTTT.

This rearrangement joins TRBV7-8 to TRBJ1-2; TRBD1 matches at 8 bases. The V gene's germline CDR1 is SGHVS and CDR2 FQNEAQ. V lost 3 bases and J lost 5; bases outside the gene matches: 8. CDR3 size: 15 residues. The CDR3 region is CASSFRGQGAYGYTF. The CDR3 nucleotides read TGTGCCAGCAGCTTTCGAGGACAGGGAGCTTATGGCTACACCTTC.

This clone has more than one count but fewer than ten. The rearrangement links TRBV2 to TRBJ1-5; the D gene is possibly TRBD1 (5 bases). Per germline, CDR1 SNHLY and CDR2 FYNNEI. This CDR3 spans 16 amino acids. Trimming removed 2 bases at V and 3 bases at J, with 14 bases between. The CDR3 is CASSELSYRINQPQHF. Here the CDR3 DNA reads TGTGCCAGCAGTGAATTGTCGTACAGGATCAATCAGCCCCAGCATTTT.

The V and J genes are TRBV11-2 and TRBJ1-2; 9 bases fit TRBD1. Germline V lookup: CDR1 SGHAT, CDR2 FQNNGV. This CDR3 has 13 residues. The J segment lost 7 bases and the V segment lost 5 bases, leaving 5 bases of the junction unmatched. The CDR3 DNA reads as TGTGCCAGCAGCCCGGACAGGGGTGGTGGCTACACCTTC. This sequence encodes CASSPDRGGGYTF.

The chain is built from TRBV5-1 and TRBJ2-7; a weak D match, TRBD2 (6 bases). The CDR3 has 15 residues. The V and J ends lost 1 base and 0 bases respectively, with 11 bases between them. Germline CDR1 is SGHRS and CDR2 is YFSETQ. CDR3 sequence: CASSLNSGPSYEQYF. CDR3 sequence (DNA): TGCGCCAGCAGCTTGAACAGCGGGCCCTCCTACGAGCAGTACTTC.